The 8 T cell receptor beta chains below come from one sample, sequenced in a study of TIL therapy for anti-PD-1-resistant metastatic lung cancer. The libraries were made with immunoSEQ v3. Repertoires were generated with immunoSEQ multiplex PCR, while TCRdb's copy carries only in-frame clones and drops some. The sample lists tens of thousands of clones, roughly 85% occurring once. Time point reported: pre-treatment sample, taken before nivolumab and TIL therapy. Material: blood, obtained at baseline. The receptor set was obtained from a man between 70 and 80 years old with non-small cell lung cancer.

V and J are TRBV11-2 and TRBJ2-7; 7 bases agree with TRBD2. With V trimmed by 3 bases and J by 4 bases, 6 bases remained unmatched. Germline V gives CDR1 SGHAT, CDR2 FQNNGV. The CDR3 extends over 14 amino acids. CDR3 sequence (DNA): TGTGCCAGCAGCTTGGGCGGGAGAACATACGAGCAGTACTTC. Translated: CASSLGGRTYEQYF.

This clone ranks as medium-sized (0.01 to 0.1%). The CDR3 protein is CATGQAFGGANVLTF. The CDR3, as DNA: TGTGCCACGGGACAGGCCTTCGGTGGGGCCAACGTCCTGACTTTC. The chain joins TRBV19 to TRBJ2-6, with TRBD1 matching over 8 bases. Germline assignment: CDR1 LNHDA and CDR2 SQIVND (reference sequence). The ends lost 10 bases at V and 3 bases at J; junction bases unmatched: 8. CDR3 length: 15 amino acids.

This sequence joins TRBV6-1 and TRBJ1-1, with D perhaps TRBD1 (6 bases). The germline gives CDR1 MNHNS, CDR2 SASEGT. Trimming took 7 bases from V and 5 from J, leaving 20 bases between them. CDR3 length: 15 amino acids. The CDR3 DNA is TGTGCCAGCATCCCCCCGGGGGGGCGAGGGACTGAAGCTTTCTTT. It specifies CASIPPGGRGTEAFF.

The chain uses TRBV7-9 and TRBJ1-1, with no clear D. This CDR3 is built from 13 residues. Trimming removed 3 bases from V and 1 base from J, with 6 bases in between. Per germline, CDR1 SEHNR and CDR2 FQNEAQ (reference sequence). The CDR3 sequence: CASSFEWNTEAFF. CDR3 in DNA: TGTGCCAGCAGCTTTGAGTGGAACACTGAAGCTTTCTTT.

This clone was found many times. The rearrangement links TRBV27 to TRBJ2-2, with 7 bases matching TRBD1. The germline V gene encodes CDR1 MNHEY and CDR2 SMNVEV (reference sequence). V was clipped by 3 bases and J by 3 bases; unmatched bases: 4. This CDR3 comprises 15 residues. CDR3 coding DNA: TGTGCCAGCAGTTTTGGGGACAGATACACCGGGGAGCTGTTTTTT. This encodes CASSFGDRYTGELFF.

This clone is a singleton in its sample. The chain is built from TRBV21-1 and TRBJ2-1; the table gives TRBD1 as D, unverified against the DNA. TRBV21-1 is tagged as a pseudogene. CDR3 length: 22 amino acids. The CDR3 DNA is TGTGCCAGCAGCAAATTGGAACAGGGGGCCCAGCGGGACTTAATCTCCTACAATGAGCAGTTCTTC. It encodes CASSKLEQGAQRDLISYNEQFF.

V gene TRBV4-1 combines with J gene TRBJ2-3; D remains ambiguous. Germline V CDR1 and CDR2: MGHRA, YSYEKL. The CDR3 has 16 residues. V was pared by 0 bases and J by 3 bases, with 13 bases between. The CDR3 reads CASSQDKAGNTDTQYF. The CDR3 nucleotides read TGCGCCAGCAGCCAAGATAAGGCAGGTAATACAGATACGCAGTATTTT.

This clone was observed a handful of times. The rearrangement uses TRBV27 and TRBJ1-5; possibly TRBD1 for D (5 bases). CDR3 length equals 16 residues. Trimming removed 0 bases from V and 4 bases from J, with 13 bases in between. CDR1 is MNHEY and CDR2 is SMNVEV in the germline V gene (reference sequence). CDR3 sequence: CASSLSNSGGNQPQHF. CDR3 DNA: TGTGCCAGCAGTTTATCCAACAGCGGGGGGAATCAGCCCCAGCATTTT.